This TCR beta chain was retrieved from a study of control samples from healthy donors and cancer patients. This clone was seen only once. Sequencing used immunoSEQ multiplex PCR; TCRdb keeps in-frame clones, though not all of them. Among 150,000 or so clones, 88% were seen once, and the ten largest hold 1.5% to 2%. The clonotype originates from a man aged 18-30 years in good health. The material sequenced was blood.

The CDR3 protein is CAWSSAGGKNIQYF. The CDR3 DNA sequence: TGTGCCTGGAGTTCAGCGGGGGGCAAAAACATTCAGTACTTC. V usage is TRBV30 and J usage is TRBJ2-4; 9 nucleotides align to TRBD2. The junction had 2 bases not matched to a gene; V was cut back by 2 bases and J by 3 bases. This CDR3 is built from 14 residues. Looked up from germline, CDR1 is GTSNPN and CDR2 is SVGIG (reference sequence).